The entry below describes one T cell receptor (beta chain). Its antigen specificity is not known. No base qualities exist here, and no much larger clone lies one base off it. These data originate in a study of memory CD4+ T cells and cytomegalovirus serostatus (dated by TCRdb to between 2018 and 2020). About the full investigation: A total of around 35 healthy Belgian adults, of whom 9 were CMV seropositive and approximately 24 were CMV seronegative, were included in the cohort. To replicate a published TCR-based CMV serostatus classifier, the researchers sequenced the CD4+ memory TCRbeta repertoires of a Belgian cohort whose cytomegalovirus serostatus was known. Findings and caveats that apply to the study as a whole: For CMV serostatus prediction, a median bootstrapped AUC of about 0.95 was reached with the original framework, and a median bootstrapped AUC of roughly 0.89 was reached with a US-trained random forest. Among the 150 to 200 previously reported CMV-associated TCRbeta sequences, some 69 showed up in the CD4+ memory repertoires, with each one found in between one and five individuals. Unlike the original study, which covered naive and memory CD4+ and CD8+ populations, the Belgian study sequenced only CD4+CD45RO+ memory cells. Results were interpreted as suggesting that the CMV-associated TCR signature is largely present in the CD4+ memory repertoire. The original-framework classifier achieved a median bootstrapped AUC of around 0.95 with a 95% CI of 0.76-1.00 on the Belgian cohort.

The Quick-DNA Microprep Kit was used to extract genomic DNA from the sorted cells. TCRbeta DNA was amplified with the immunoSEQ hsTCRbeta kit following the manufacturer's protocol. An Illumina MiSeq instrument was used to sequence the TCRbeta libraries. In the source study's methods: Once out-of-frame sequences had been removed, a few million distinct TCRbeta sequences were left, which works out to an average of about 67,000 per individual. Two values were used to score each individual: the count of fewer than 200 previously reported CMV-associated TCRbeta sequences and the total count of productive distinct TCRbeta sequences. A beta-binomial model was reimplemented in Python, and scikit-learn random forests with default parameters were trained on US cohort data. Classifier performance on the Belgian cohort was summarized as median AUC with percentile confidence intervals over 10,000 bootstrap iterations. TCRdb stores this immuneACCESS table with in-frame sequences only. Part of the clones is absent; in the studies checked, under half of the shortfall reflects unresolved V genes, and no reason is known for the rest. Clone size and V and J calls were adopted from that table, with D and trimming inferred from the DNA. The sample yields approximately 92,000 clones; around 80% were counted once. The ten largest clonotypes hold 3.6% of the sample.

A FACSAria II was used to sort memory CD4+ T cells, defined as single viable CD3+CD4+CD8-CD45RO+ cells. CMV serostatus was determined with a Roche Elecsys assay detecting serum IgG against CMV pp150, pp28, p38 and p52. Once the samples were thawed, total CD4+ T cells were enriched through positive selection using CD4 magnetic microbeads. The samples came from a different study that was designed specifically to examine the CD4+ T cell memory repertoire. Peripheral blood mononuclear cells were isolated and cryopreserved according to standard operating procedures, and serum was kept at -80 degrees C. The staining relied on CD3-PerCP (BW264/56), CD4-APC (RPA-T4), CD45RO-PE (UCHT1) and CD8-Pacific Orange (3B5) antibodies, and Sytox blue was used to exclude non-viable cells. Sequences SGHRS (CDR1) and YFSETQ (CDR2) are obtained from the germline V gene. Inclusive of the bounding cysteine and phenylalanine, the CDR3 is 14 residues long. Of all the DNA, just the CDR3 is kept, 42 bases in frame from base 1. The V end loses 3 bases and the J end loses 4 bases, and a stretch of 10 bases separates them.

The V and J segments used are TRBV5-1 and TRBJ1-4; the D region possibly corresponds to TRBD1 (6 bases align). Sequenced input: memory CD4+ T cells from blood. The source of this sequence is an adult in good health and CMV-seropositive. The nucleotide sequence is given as TGCGCCAGCAGCTCACAACAGGGTAATGAAAAACTGTTTTTT. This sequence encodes CASSSQQGNEKLFF.